Shown below are 7 T cell receptor beta chains from a single sample sequenced in a study of blood T cell repertoires in COVID-19 (dated by TCRdb to 2018 to 2020). The library came from the immunoSEQ multiplex PCR assay. TCRdb re-hosts the immuneACCESS table, in-frame sequences only. Its copies lack some clones; in the studies checked, an unresolved V gene accounts for under half of them, and the cause for the rest is not known. The sample has 70,000 or so clones on record, more than 70% of them singletons. Of the sample, around 32% is held by the ten largest clones. The sample comprised peripheral blood. These receptors originate from a woman aged 80 or over with active or convalescent COVID-19.

CDR3: CASSSPTGTAYEQYF. In DNA, the CDR3 is TGTGCCAGCAGTTCGCCAACCGGGACAGCCTACGAGCAGTACTTC. This chain joins TRBV6-2 or TRBV6-3 and TRBJ2-7; 7 nucleotides match TRBD1. This CDR3 has 15 residues. The V and J ends lost 4 bases and 2 bases, in that order; junction bases with no gene match: 8. CDR1 MNHEY and CDR2 SVGEGT come from the germline V gene.

This chain joins TRBV28 and TRBJ1-1; no firm D call. V was shortened by 7 bases and J by 3 bases, with 12 bases between the two germline ends. CDR1 and CDR2 from the germline V gene are MDHEN and SYDVKM. This CDR3 has 13 amino acids. CDR3 sequence reads: CASNTPRYTEAFF. CDR3 nucleotides: TGTGCCAGCAATACCCCCCGGTACACTGAAGCTTTCTTT. Looking up the rest from reference TRBV28 and TRBJ1-1 gives the full variable domain: DVKVTQSSRYLVKRTGEKVFLECVQDMDHENMFWYRQDPGLGLRLIYFSYDVKMKEKGDIPEGYSVSREKKERFSLILESASTNQTSMYLCASNTPRYTEAFFGQGTRLTVV.

CDR3 sequence (DNA): TGTGCCAGCAGCTCATCAACGAGGGTAGATACGCAGTATTTT. The encoded protein is CASSSSTRVDTQYF. The chain couples TRBV9 to TRBJ2-3, with a tentative D call TRBD2 (5 bases). Between the trimmed V and J ends, which lost 4 bases and 5 bases, there was a span of 14 bases. Germline V gene lookup returns CDR1 SGDLS and CDR2 YYNGEE. The length of the CDR3 is 14 residues.

The J gene is TRBJ2-2, the V gene TRBV6-4, with 8 bases that match TRBD2. V shed 5 bases and J 4 bases; nucleotides not matched to a gene: 6. Germline V gives CDR1 MRHNA, CDR2 SNTAGT. The CDR3 totals 15 residues. The CDR3 loop reads CASSPGGPGTGELFF. CDR3 DNA sequence: TGTGCCAGCAGTCCGGGGGGGCCGGGCACCGGGGAGCTGTTTTTT.

The rearrangement uses TRBV7-9 and TRBJ1-5, with D perhaps matching TRBD1 (6 bases). The length of the CDR3 is 13 residues. Germline assignment: CDR1 SEHNR and CDR2 FQNEAQ (reference sequence). V was cut by 5 bases and J by 6 bases, with 11 bases left in between. The CDR3 here is CASSLRGGQPQHF. The CDR3, as DNA: TGTGCCAGCAGCCTAAGAGGGGGTCAGCCCCAGCATTTT.

The chain employs TRBV6-6 and TRBJ1-5; D possibly corresponds to TRBD1 (6 bases). The germline V gene encodes CDR1 MNHNY and CDR2 SVGAGI (reference sequence). This CDR3 is 15 amino acids long. V was pared by 2 bases and J by 6 bases, with 14 bases between. The CDR3, as DNA: TGTGCCAGCAGTTACCGCTCAGGGGTTGGTCAGCCCCAGCATTTT. This codes for CASSYRSGVGQPQHF.

The chain couples TRBV28 to TRBJ2-2, with D possibly matching TRBD1 (6 bases). Deletions cut 6 bases from V and 4 bases from J, with 15 bases between. Germline values: CDR1 MDHEN, CDR2 SYDVKM. The CDR3 loop spans 15 amino acids. The CDR3 spells CASRQPGAGTGELFF. The CDR3 DNA sequence: TGTGCCAGCAGACAACCAGGGGCGGGCACCGGGGAGCTGTTTTTT.